This TCR beta chain was identified in a study of T cell responses to AZD1222 COVID-19 vaccine. Findings of the study overall: Seropositive at baseline were only a handful of AZD1222 recipients. Targeting of unmutated variant regions was reportedly seen in nearly half of spike-specific TCRs. Mostly white British, mostly female donors; authors suggested clonal diversity may be underestimated.

On this clone: Antigen specificity is unknown.

Profiled with immunoSEQ multiplex PCR; TCRdb holds only in-frame clones, not every one. The sample has 95,000 to 100,000 clones; over 75% are singletons. The sample in question was peripheral blood, obtained 28 days after the second AZD1222 dose. The source of this sequence is an adult who received the AZD1222 COVID-19 vaccine.

CDR3: CASSRLTGGGETQYF. DNA for the CDR3: TGTGCCAGCAGCCGGCTTACAGGGGGCGGAGAGACCCAGTACTTC. The rearrangement joins TRBV28 to TRBJ2-5; 9 nucleotides line up with TRBD1. This CDR3 contains 15 residues. The V and J ends lost 6 bases and 4 bases, in that order; junction bases with no gene match: 9. CDR1 is MDHEN and CDR2 is SYDVKM in the germline V gene.